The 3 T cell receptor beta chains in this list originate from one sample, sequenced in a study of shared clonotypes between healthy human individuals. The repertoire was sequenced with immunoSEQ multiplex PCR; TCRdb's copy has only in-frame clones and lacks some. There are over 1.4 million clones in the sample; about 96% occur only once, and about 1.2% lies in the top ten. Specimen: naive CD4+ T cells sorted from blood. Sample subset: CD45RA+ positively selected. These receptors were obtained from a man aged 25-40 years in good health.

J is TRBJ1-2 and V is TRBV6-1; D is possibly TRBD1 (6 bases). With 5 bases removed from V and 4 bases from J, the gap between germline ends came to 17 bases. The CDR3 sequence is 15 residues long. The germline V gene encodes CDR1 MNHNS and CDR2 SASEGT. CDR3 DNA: TGTGCCAGCAGTAAAAACAGGGCGCGAGGCTATGGCTACACCTTC. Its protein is CASSKNRARGYGYTF.

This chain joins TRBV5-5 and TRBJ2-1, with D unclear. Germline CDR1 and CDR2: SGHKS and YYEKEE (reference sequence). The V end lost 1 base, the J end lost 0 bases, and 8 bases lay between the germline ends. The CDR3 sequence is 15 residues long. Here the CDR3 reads CASSLTRSSYNEQFF. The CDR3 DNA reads TGTGCCAGCAGCTTGACAAGGAGCTCCTACAATGAGCAGTTCTTC.

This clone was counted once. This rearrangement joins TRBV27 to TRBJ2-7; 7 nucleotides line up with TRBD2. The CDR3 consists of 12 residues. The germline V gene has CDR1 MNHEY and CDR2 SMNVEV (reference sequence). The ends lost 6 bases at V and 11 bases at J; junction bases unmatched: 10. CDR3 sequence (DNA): TGTGCCAGCAGCCCCTCTGGCGGGAGAAAGTACTTC. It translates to CASSPSGGRKYF.